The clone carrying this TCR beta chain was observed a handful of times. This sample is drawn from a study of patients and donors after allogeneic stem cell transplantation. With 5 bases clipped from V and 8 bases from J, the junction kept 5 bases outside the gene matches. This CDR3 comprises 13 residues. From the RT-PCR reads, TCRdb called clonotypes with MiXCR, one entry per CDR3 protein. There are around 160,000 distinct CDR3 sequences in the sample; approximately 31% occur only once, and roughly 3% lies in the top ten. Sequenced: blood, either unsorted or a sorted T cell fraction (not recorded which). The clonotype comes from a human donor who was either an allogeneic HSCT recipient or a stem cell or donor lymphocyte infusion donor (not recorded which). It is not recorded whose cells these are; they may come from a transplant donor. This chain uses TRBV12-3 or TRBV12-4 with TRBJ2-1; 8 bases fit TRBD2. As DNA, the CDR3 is TGTGCCAGCAGTAGAGGACTAGCTGATGAGCAGTTCTTC. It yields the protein CASSRGLADEQFF.